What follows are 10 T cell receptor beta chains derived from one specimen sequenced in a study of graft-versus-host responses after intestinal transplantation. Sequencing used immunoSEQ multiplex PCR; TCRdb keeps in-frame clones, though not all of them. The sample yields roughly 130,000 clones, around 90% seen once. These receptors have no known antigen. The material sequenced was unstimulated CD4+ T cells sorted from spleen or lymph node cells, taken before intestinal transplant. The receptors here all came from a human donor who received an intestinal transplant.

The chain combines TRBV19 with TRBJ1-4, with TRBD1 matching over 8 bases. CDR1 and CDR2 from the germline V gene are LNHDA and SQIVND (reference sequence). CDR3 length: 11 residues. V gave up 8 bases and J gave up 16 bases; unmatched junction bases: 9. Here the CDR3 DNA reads TGTGCCAGTTCGATCATGGGACAGGAGTTTTTT. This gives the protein CASSIMGQEFF. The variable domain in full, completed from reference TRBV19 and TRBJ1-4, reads DGGITQSPKYLFRKEGQNVTLSCEQNLNHDAMYWYRQDPGQGLRLIYYSQIVNDFQKGDIAEGYSVSREKKESFPLTVTSAQKNPTAFYLCASSIMGQEFFGSGTQLSVL.

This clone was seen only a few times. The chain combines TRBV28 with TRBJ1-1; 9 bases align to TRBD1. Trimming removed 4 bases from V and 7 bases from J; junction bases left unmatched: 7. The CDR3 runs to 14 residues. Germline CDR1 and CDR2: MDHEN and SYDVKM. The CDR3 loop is CASSSQGAKYEAFF. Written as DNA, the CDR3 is TGTGCCAGCAGTTCACAGGGGGCTAAGTATGAAGCTTTCTTT.

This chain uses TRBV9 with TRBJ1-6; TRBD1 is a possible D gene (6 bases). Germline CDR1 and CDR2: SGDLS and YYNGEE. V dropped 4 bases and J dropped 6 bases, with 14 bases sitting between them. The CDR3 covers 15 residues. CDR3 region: CASSLTGQGNSPLHF. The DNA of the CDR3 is TGTGCCAGCAGCCTCACAGGGCAGGGTAATTCACCCCTCCACTTT.

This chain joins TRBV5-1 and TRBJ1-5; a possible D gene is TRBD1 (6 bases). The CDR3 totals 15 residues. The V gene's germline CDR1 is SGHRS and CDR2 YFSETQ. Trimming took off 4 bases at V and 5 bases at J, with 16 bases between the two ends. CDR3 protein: CASSIGTRGDQPQHF. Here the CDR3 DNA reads TGCGCCAGCAGCATCGGGACACGAGGCGATCAGCCCCAGCATTTT.

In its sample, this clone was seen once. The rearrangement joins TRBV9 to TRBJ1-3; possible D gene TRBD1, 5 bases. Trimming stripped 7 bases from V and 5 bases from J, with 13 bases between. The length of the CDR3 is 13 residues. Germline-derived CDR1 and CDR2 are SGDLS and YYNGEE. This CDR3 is CASSREGRNTIYF. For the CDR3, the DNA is TGTGCCAGCTCCCGAGAGGGGAGAAACACCATATATTTT.

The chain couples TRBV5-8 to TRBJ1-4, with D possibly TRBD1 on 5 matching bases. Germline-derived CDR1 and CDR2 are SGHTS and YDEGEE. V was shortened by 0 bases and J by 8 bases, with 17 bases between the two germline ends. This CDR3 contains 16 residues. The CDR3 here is CASSLGKSRAAEKLFF. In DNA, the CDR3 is TGTGCCAGCAGCTTGGGGAAGTCCAGGGCCGCAGAAAAACTGTTTTTT.

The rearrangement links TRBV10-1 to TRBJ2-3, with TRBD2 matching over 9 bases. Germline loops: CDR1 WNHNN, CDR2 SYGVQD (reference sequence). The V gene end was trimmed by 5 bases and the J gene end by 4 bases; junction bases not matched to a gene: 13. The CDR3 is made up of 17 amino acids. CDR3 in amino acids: CASSRGPAGGLADTQYF. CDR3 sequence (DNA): TGCGCCAGCAGTCGAGGCCCTGCGGGAGGGTTGGCAGATACGCAGTATTTT.

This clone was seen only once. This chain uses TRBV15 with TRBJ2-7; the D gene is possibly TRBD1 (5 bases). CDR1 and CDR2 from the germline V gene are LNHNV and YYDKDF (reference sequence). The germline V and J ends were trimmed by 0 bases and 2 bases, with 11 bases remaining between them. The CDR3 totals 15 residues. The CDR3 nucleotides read TGTGCCACCAGCAGAGATAGGACAAAGGCCTACGAGCAGTACTTC. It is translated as CATSRDRTKAYEQYF.

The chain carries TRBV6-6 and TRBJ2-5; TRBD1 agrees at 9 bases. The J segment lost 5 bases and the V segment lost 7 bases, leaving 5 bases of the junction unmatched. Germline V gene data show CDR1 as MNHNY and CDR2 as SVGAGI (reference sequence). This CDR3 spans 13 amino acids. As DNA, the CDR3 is TGTGCCAGCACCAGACAGGGGGAGGAGACCCAGTACTTC. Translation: CASTRQGEETQYF.

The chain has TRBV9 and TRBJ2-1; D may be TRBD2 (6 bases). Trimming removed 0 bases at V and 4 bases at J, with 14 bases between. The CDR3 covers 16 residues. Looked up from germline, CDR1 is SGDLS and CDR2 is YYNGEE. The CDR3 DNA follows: TGTGCCAGCAGCGTAGCTGGGACTGGGGGATACAATGAGCAGTTCTTC. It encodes CASSVAGTGGYNEQFF.